This T cell receptor (beta chain) was obtained from a study of blood T cell repertoires in COVID-19. V dropped 4 bases and J dropped 7; count of bases not matched to a gene: 3. The CDR3 is made up of 13 amino acids. The V gene's germline CDR1 is LNHDA and CDR2 SQIVND (reference sequence). This clone came up once. Clones were sequenced by immunoSEQ multiplex PCR, and TCRdb holds only the in-frame ones, with some missing. The repertoire holds about 480,000 clones, with 89% as singletons. Patients of the Seattle cohort, enrolled during active infection, were followed longitudinally. Specimen: peripheral blood. The chain uses TRBV19 and TRBJ2-1, with 8 bases lining up with TRBD2. This TCR was recovered from a man aged 18 to 30 with COVID-19, enrolled during active disease. The CDR3 coding sequence is TGTGCCAGTAGTAGCGGGAGGAGGAATGAGCAGTTCTTC. Translating it yields CASSSGRRNEQFF. Full variable domain (outside the CDR3, taken from reference TRBV19 and TRBJ2-1): DGGITQSPKYLFRKEGQNVTLSCEQNLNHDAMYWYRQDPGQGLRLIYYSQIVNDFQKGDIAEGYSVSREKKESFPLTVTSAQKNPTAFYLCASSSGRRNEQFFGPGTRLTVL.